Following are 14 T cell receptor beta chains from one sample sequenced in a study of control samples from healthy donors and cancer patients. Sequencing was performed with immunoSEQ multiplex PCR; in TCRdb, only in-frame clones are kept and a portion is missing. The sample yields approximately 230,000 clones, approximately 80% seen once. The sample comprised PBMCs. These receptors came from a woman aged 60-70 years with lung cancer.

This clone was observed a few times. The chain carries TRBV2 and TRBJ1-1; D gene uncertain. Trimming shortened V by 2 bases and J by 7 bases, and 5 bases separated the two germline ends. Germline V CDR1 and CDR2: SNHLY, FYNNEI. CDR3 size: 11 residues. The CDR3 reads CASSEYVEAFF. The DNA for the CDR3 is TGTGCCAGCAGTGAATATGTTGAAGCTTTCTTT.

This clone showed up just once. The V gene is TRBV16, the J gene TRBJ2-7; 9 nucleotides align to TRBD2. The germline CDR1 and CDR2 sequences are KGHSY and FQNENV. Trimming removed 6 bases from V and 2 bases from J; junction bases left unmatched: 8. The CDR3 loop spans 15 amino acids. CDR3 coding DNA: TGTGCCAGCAGTCCTCGACTAGCGGTGGCCTACGAGCAGTACTTC. Protein product: CASSPRLAVAYEQYF. The full variable domain, in which reference TRBV16 and TRBJ2-7 provide the parts outside the CDR3, is GEEVAQTPKHLVRGEGQKAKLYCAPIKGHSYVFWYQQVLKNEFKFLISFQNENVFDETGMPKERFSAKCLPNSPCSLEIQATKLEDSAVYFCASSPRLAVAYEQYFGPGTRLTVT.

The chain joins TRBV7-3 to TRBJ2-5, with 9 bases lining up with TRBD2. The V segment lost 5 bases and the J segment 1 base; nucleotides outside the gene matches: 8. The germline CDR1 and CDR2 sequences are SGHTA and FQGTGA. CDR3 length: 16 residues. CDR3 sequence reads: CASSPGAGGLQETQYF. Here the CDR3 DNA reads TGTGCCAGCAGCCCGGGAGCGGGGGGCCTCCAAGAGACCCAGTACTTC.

The CDR3 DNA follows: TGTGCCAGCAGCTTAGATGGAGAAACTGAAGCTTTCTTT. Translated: CASSLDGETEAFF. The chain recombines TRBV11-2 with TRBJ1-1; D uncertain. The CDR3 loop spans 13 amino acids. Per germline, CDR1 SGHAT and CDR2 FQNNGV. With 0 bases removed from V and 5 bases from J, the gap between germline ends came to 7 bases.

The CDR3 here is CASSPDTRGNQPQHF. The CDR3 bases are TGCGCCAGCAGCCCGGACACACGGGGCAATCAGCCCCAGCATTTT. The chain links TRBV4-1 to TRBJ1-5; D possibly corresponds to TRBD1 (5 bases). Per germline, CDR1 MGHRA and CDR2 YSYEKL. This CDR3 contains 15 residues. V lost 4 bases and J lost 2, with 12 bases in between.

The chain recombines TRBV7-2 with TRBJ2-7; 8 nucleotides line up with TRBD1. The CDR3 has 14 amino acids. CDR1 is SGHTA, CDR2 FQGNSA, per germline. V was pared by 3 bases and J by 4 bases, with 5 bases of the junction left unmatched. The CDR3 DNA reads TGTGCCAGCAGCTTCTCAGGGGGCGCGTACGAGCAGTACTTC. It codes for CASSFSGGAYEQYF. Using reference TRBV7-2 and TRBJ2-7 for the parts outside the CDR3, the full variable domain is GAGVSQSPSNKVTEKGKDVELRCDPISGHTALYWYRQSLGQGLEFLIYFQGNSAPDKSGLPSDRFSAERTGGSVSTLTIQRTQQEDSAVYLCASSFSGGAYEQYFGPGTRLTVT.

The rearrangement links TRBV5-5 to TRBJ1-6, with TRBD1 as a possible D gene (6 bases). This CDR3 spans 16 amino acids. CDR1 and CDR2 (germline): SGHKS, YYEKEE (reference sequence). Deletions cut 4 bases from V and 8 bases from J, with 19 bases between. The CDR3 DNA reads as TGTGCCAGCAGCAGATCAGGGGCACCGCTTGATTCACCCCTCCACTTT. The encoded protein is CASSRSGAPLDSPLHF.

The CDR3 nucleotides read TGTGCCAGCAGTATCGGGCCTCTAAATCAGCCCCAGCATTTT. This sequence encodes CASSIGPLNQPQHF. The chain combines TRBV28 with TRBJ1-5; no clear D gene. Germline V gene lookup returns CDR1 MDHEN and CDR2 SYDVKM. The CDR3 spans 14 residues. Trimming took off 5 bases at V and 4 bases at J, with 12 bases between the two ends.

This clone has a handful of counts. The chain joins TRBV3-1 (or the pseudogene TRBV3-2) to TRBJ1-3, with no clear D. The CDR3 has 12 amino acids. V lost 10 bases to trimming and J lost 4 bases, with 11 bases between them. The germline gives CDR1 LGHDT, CDR2 YNNKEL (reference sequence). The CDR3 nucleotides read TGTGCCACTTTATCGGGAGGAAACACCATATATTTT. Translating gives CATLSGGNTIYF.

This chain links TRBV28 with TRBJ2-1; D not certain. This CDR3 spans 16 amino acids. Germline V gives CDR1 MDHEN, CDR2 SYDVKM. Trimming took 6 bases from V and 0 from J, leaving 15 bases between them. This CDR3 reads CASRSRGGSSYNEQFF. The CDR3, as DNA: TGTGCCAGCAGATCCCGCGGCGGAAGCTCCTACAATGAGCAGTTCTTC. The entire variable domain, with the rest obtained from reference TRBV28 and TRBJ2-1, is as follows: DVKVTQSSRYLVKRTGEKVFLECVQDMDHENMFWYRQDPGLGLRLIYFSYDVKMKEKGDIPEGYSVSREKKERFSLILESASTNQTSMYLCASRSRGGSSYNEQFFGPGTRLTVL.

V and J are TRBV11-2 and TRBJ2-2, with unresolved D. Germline lookup yields CDR1 SGHAT and CDR2 FQNNGV. The V end lost 4 bases, the J end lost 4 bases, and 7 bases lay between the germline ends. The CDR3 length is 13 residues. CDR3 residues: CASSSTLTGELFF. The CDR3 DNA sequence: TGTGCCAGCAGCTCAACTCTCACCGGGGAGCTGTTTTTT.

This sequence joins TRBV18 and TRBJ2-7; tentatively, D is TRBD1 (6 bases). Trimming took off 4 bases at V and 1 base at J, with 11 bases between the two ends. This CDR3 spans 14 amino acids. The germline V gene has CDR1 KGHSH and CDR2 LQKENI. Written as DNA, the CDR3 is TGTGCCAGCTCACGAGACAGGAGTTCCTACGAGCAGTACTTC. It specifies CASSRDRSSYEQYF.

This sequence joins TRBV9 and TRBJ2-5, with D tentatively TRBD2 (6 bases). The CDR3 is made up of 15 amino acids. V lost 4 bases and J lost 2, with 15 bases in between. Germline lookup yields CDR1 SGDLS and CDR2 YYNGEE. CDR3 sequence: CASSRDSRGQETQYF. The CDR3 nucleotides are TGTGCCAGCAGCCGAGACAGCCGGGGGCAAGAGACCCAGTACTTC.

V gene TRBV3-1 (or the pseudogene TRBV3-2) combines with J gene TRBJ1-3, with unresolved D. The V gene's germline CDR1 is LGHDT and CDR2 YNNKEL (reference sequence). The CDR3 length is 16 residues. V was cut by 1 base and J by 0 bases, with 10 bases left in between. The CDR3 nucleotides read TGTGCCAGCAGCCAAGTTCGGCTAGTCTCTGGAAACACCATATATTTT. Residues: CASSQVRLVSGNTIYF.